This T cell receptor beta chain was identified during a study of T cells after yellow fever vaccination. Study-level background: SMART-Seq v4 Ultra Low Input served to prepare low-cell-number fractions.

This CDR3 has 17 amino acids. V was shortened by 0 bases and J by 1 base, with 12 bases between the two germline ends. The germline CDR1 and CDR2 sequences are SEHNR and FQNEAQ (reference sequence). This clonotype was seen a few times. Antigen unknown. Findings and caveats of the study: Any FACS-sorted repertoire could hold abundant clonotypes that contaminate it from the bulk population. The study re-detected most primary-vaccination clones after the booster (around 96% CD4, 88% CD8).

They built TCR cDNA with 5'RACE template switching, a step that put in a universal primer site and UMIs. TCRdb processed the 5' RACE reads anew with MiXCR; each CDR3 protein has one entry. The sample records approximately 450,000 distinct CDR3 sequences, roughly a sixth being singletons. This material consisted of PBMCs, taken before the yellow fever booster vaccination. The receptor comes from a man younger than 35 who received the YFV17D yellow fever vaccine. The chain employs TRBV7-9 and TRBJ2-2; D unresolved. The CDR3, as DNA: TGTGCCAGCAGCTTAGCGCACGGCGAAAAGAACACCGGGGAGCTGTTTTTT. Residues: CASSLAHGEKNTGELFF.